These 8 T cell receptor beta chains originate from one sample sequenced in a study of CD8 T cells in Susac syndrome. RNA in amounts of 0.5 to 1 ug was reverse transcribed with random hexamers. TCRdb redid the calling of the immunoSEQ multiplex PCR reads with MiXCR, one entry per CDR3 protein. Of roughly 190,000 distinct CDR3 sequences listed, approximately 95% are singletons. Sequenced: CD4+ T cells from PBMCs. The receptors were gathered from a human donor in good health.

The chain couples TRBV5-4 to TRBJ2-6, with D unresolved. The CDR3 has 17 amino acids. V lost 0 bases and J 0 bases, leaving 10 bases between the germline ends. Germline V gene sequence: CDR1 SGHNT, CDR2 YYREEE (reference sequence). The CDR3 is CASSLGGRPSGANVLTF. In nucleotides, the CDR3 is TGTGCCAGCAGCTTGGGCGGCAGGCCCTCTGGGGCCAACGTCCTGACTTTC.

The V call is TRBV29-1, the J call TRBJ1-2, with TRBD1 as a possible D gene (5 bases). Between the trimmed V and J ends, which lost 3 bases and 6 bases, there was a span of 14 bases. The CDR3 is 13 amino acids. Germline V gives CDR1 SQVTM, CDR2 ANQGSEA. CDR3 amino acids: CSVDLQSRDGYTF. CDR3 sequence (DNA): TGCAGCGTTGACCTCCAGAGCAGGGATGGCTACACCTTC.

The gene calls are TRBV7-6 and TRBJ1-1; possible D gene TRBD1, 5 bases. The germline CDR1 and CDR2 sequences are SGHVS and FNYEAQ. This CDR3 is 13 amino acids long. The ends were cut back, 4 bases at V and 3 bases at J, with 9 bases in the middle. In nucleotides, the CDR3 is TGTGCCAGCAGCTCTGGGGGGTACACTGAAGCTTTCTTT. The encoded protein is CASSSGGYTEAFF.

J is TRBJ2-7 and V is TRBV7-9; the D is unclear. V was cut by 7 bases and J by 4 bases, with 17 bases left in between. The CDR3 is 14 residues long. The germline gives CDR1 SEHNR, CDR2 FQNEAQ (reference sequence). CDR3 DNA: TGTGCCAGCACCCCCAGCACCAATCATTACGAGCAGTACTTC. Protein: CASTPSTNHYEQYF. Complete variable domain (other parts from reference TRBV7-9 and TRBJ2-7): DTGVSQNPRHKITKRGQNVTFRCDPISEHNRLYWYRQTLGQGPEFLTYFQNEAQLEKSRLLSDRFSAERPKGSFSTLEIQRTEQGDSAMYLCASTPSTNHYEQYFGPGTRLTVT.

The CDR3 here is CASSLSGAAKETQYF. Written as DNA, the CDR3 is TGTGCCAGCAGCTTATCCGGGGCCGCGAAAGAGACCCAGTACTTC. The J gene is TRBJ2-5, the V gene TRBV7-2; the D gene could be TRBD1 or TRBD2 (5 bases each). The CDR3 has 15 amino acids. Per germline, CDR1 SGHTA and CDR2 FQGNSA. Between the trimmed V and J ends, which lost 2 bases and 3 bases, there was a span of 13 bases.

The chain combines TRBV3-1 with TRBJ2-3; tentatively, D is TRBD2 (7 bases). CDR3 length: 17 residues. Trimming shortened V by 4 bases and J by 3 bases, and 20 bases separated the two germline ends. Germline values: CDR1 LGHDT, CDR2 YNNKEL (reference sequence). The CDR3, as DNA: TGTGCCAGCAGCCGTCTCGGAGGGGGGGCAGAGACAGATACGCAGTATTTT. Residues: CASSRLGGGAETDTQYF.

The chain recombines TRBV7-8 with TRBJ2-4, with D maybe TRBD1 (6 bases). Deletions cut 0 bases from V and 6 bases from J, with 9 bases between. The CDR3 runs 14 residues. The germline CDR1 and CDR2 sequences are SGHVS and FQNEAQ. CDR3 region: CASSLALQGNIQYF. Here the CDR3 DNA reads TGTGCCAGCAGCTTAGCACTACAGGGAAACATTCAGTACTTC.

The V and J genes are TRBV14 and TRBJ1-1, with D unresolved. The CDR3 runs to 12 residues. The V and J ends lost 1 base and 6 bases respectively, with 6 bases between them. CDR1 SGHDN and CDR2 FVKESK come from the germline V gene. The CDR3: CASSQVTAEAFF. In nucleotides, the CDR3 is TGTGCCAGCAGCCAAGTCACGGCTGAAGCTTTCTTT.